The text below deals with one TCR beta chain. There is no known antigen for this receptor. No much larger clonotype is one base removed from it; base qualities were not supplied. As encoded in the germline V gene (reference sequence), CDR1 is MNHEY while CDR2 is SMNVEV. From its cysteine to its phenylalanine, the CDR3 spans 13 amino acids. Of the read, only the CDR3 DNA is kept; its 39 bases are in frame from base 1. V loses 3 bases of germline sequence and J loses 4 bases, and the interval between the two ends is 10 bases. This sample stems from a study of blood T cell repertoires in COVID-19 (dated by TCRdb to about 2020). Background for the entire study: Samples from collaborators originated in the United States, Italy and Spain and spanned both the acute and convalescent phases of COVID-19. The prospective study material was composed of cDNA or gDNA derived from T cells, B-cell-depleted T cells, or PBMCs. Subjects who had been exposed to COVID-19, were actively infected with it, or had recovered from it provided the deeply sampled blood TCRbeta repertoires that made up the dataset. A freely available public database, intended as a resource for researchers studying the immune response to SARS-CoV-2, is where the repertoires were released. The samples were drawn from two sources: the first 160 participants of the ongoing ImmuneRACE study, and approximately 1,300 subjects contributed by 6 global collaborators. Nearly every sample came with metadata listing a de-identified subject ID, COVID-19 status, age in years and sex. Where available, HLA class I and class II types were taken from metadata supplied by the sample provider and were not determined by assay-based typing. Broad study findings and their caveats: How much clinical and demographic metadata was included differed by source and by participant, and the metadata was provided uncurated.

Each collaborating institution followed its own protocols to collect whole blood in K2EDTA tubes. For TCRbeta analysis, collaborators shipped samples as frozen whole blood, isolated PBMCs, or DNA extracted from either of those sample types. TCRbeta CDR3 regions were amplified from genomic DNA using the immunoSEQ Assay, a bias-controlled multiplex PCR. Per the original workflow: Within the assay, amplification of reference gene primers was used to estimate how many nucleated cells each sample contained. To quantify the absolute abundance of each unique TCRbeta CDR3 rearrangement, sequence reads were collapsed and filtered. Productive Simpson clonality was computed per sample as the square root of Simpson's diversity index over productive rearrangements. The source is immuneACCESS, and TCRdb retained only in-frame sequences with V and J called. Part of the clones is not carried over; for the studies checked, unresolved V genes explain less than half of this, and the remainder is unexplained. V and J calls and clone size are given by that table; D and trimming were obtained from the DNA. For this sample there are 100,000 to 120,000 clones; roughly four fifths appear just once. 16% of the sample belongs to the ten largest clones.

The clonotype was recovered from a woman aged 55-75 years with acute or convalescent COVID-19. The rearranged chain carries TRBV27 and TRBJ2-7; TRBD1 is perhaps the D gene, given 5 matching bases. Sequencing was done on a sample of peripheral blood. In nucleotide form, the sequence is TGTGCCAGCAGTTTTGGACACTCATACGAGCAGTACTTC. It translates to CASSFGHSYEQYF.